A selection of T cell receptor beta chains follows, all from one sample in a study of T cells in tuberculosis. Assay: immunoSEQ multiplex PCR; the TCRdb copy retains only in-frame clones and omits some. The sample holds about 20,000 clones, around 87% seen once. The sequencing input was PBMCs. The receptors come from a donor under 30 with latent tuberculosis or without tuberculosis infection. The CDR3 runs from the conserved cysteine through the conserved F or W. A D gene is named only where the DNA matches it firmly. Clone size is stated in some rows and not others, as once, few, many or a class when expanded.

v_gene	abundance	d_gene	j_gene	len	CDR3aa	CDR3nt
TRBV4-1	.	TRBD1	TRBJ2-7	15	CASSPTGTGGYEQYF	TGCGCCAGCAGCCCCACCGGGACAGGGGGCTACGAGCAGTACTTC
TRBV27	.	.	TRBJ2-7	16	CASSSGIGGMSYEQYF	TGTGCCAGCAGTTCAGGGATTGGGGGGATGTCCTACGAGCAGTACTTC
TRBV6-1	.	TRBD2	TRBJ2-1	14	CASTSSGDYNEQFF	TGTGCCAGCACATCTAGCGGGGACTACAATGAGCAGTTCTTC
TRBV7-6	.	TRBD2	TRBJ2-2	18	CASSGTLAGAANTGELFF	TGTGCCAGCAGCGGAACCCTAGCGGGGGCCGCGAACACCGGGGAGCTGTTTTTT
TRBV2	.	.	TRBJ1-6	15	CASSEEERIASPLHF	TGTGCCAGCAGTGAAGAGGAGCGAATAGCTTCACCCCTCCACTTT
TRBV5-8	.	.	TRBJ2-4	15	CASSLNPGSPNIQYF	TGTGCCAGCAGCTTAAACCCAGGGTCTCCAAACATTCAGTACTTC
TRBV5-1	.	.	TRBJ1-1	15	CASSFSGGQNTEAFF	TGCGCCAGCAGCTTCTCGGGGGGGCAGAACACTGAAGCTTTCTTT
TRBV5-3	once	TRBD1	TRBJ1-1	15	CARSDAQGATTEAFF	TGTGCCAGAAGCGATGCACAGGGGGCAACCACTGAAGCTTTCTTT
TRBV6-1	once	.	TRBJ2-1	11	CASRFRDEQFF	TGTGCCAGCAGGTTTAGAGATGAGCAGTTCTTC
TRBV25-1	.	.	TRBJ1-1	13	CASSKTGGTEAFF	TGTGCCAGCAGTAAAACGGGGGGCACTGAAGCTTTCTTT
TRBV27	.	TRBD1	TRBJ2-7	13	CASTSTGGGEQYF	TGTGCCAGCACCTCAACAGGGGGAGGCGAGCAGTACTTC
TRBV5-6	.	.	TRBJ2-2	17	CASSPRPISGADGELFF	TGTGCCAGCAGTCCGCGGCCTATATCAGGGGCGGACGGGGAGCTGTTTTTT
TRBV27	.	TRBD1	TRBJ2-7	14	CASSLGDSNYEQYF	TGTGCCAGCAGTTTAGGGGACAGCAACTACGAGCAGTACTTC
TRBV6-6	.	.	TRBJ2-7	14	CASSYERLLNEQYF	TGTGCCAGCAGTTATGAGCGGCTCCTGAACGAGCAGTACTTC
TRBV5-4	.	TRBD1	TRBJ1-1	14	CASSRDRTNTEAFF	TGTGCCAGCAGCCGGGACAGAACGAACACTGAAGCTTTCTTT
TRBV2	.	.	TRBJ1-6	13	CASRRENNSPLHF	TGTGCCAGCAGGAGAGAGAATAATTCACCCCTCCACTTT
TRBV5-1	.	.	TRBJ1-3	16	CASSPAGRLSGNTIYF	TGCGCCAGCAGCCCCGCGGGACGTCTCTCTGGAAACACCATATATTTT
TRBV5-4	.	.	TRBJ2-3	14	CASRTGSNTDTQYF	TGTGCCAGCAGGACCGGGAGTAACACAGATACGCAGTATTTT
TRBV19	.	.	TRBJ1-4	14	CASRDRATNEKLFF	TGTGCCAGTAGGGACAGAGCAACTAATGAAAAACTGTTTTTT
TRBV5-4	.	TRBD1	TRBJ1-2	16	CASSFGGTGGDYGYTF	TGTGCCAGTAGCTTCGGAGGGACAGGGGGAGACTATGGCTACACCTTC
TRBV5-5	.	TRBD1	TRBJ2-3	14	CASSGTGRGDTQYF	TGTGCCAGCAGCGGGACAGGTAGAGGAGATACGCAGTATTTT
TRBV6-4	.	.	TRBJ1-1	12	CASPTVNTEAFF	TGTGCCAGCCCTACAGTGAACACTGAAGCTTTCTTT
TRBV6-6	.	TRBD1	TRBJ2-1	15	CASNLARDRVNEQFF	TGTGCCAGCAATCTAGCCCGGGACAGGGTTAATGAGCAGTTCTTC
TRBV6-5	.	.	TRBJ1-1	14	CASSFRVENTEAFF	TGTGCCAGCAGTTTCAGGGTGGAGAACACTGAAGCTTTCTTT
TRBV5-6	once	TRBD2	TRBJ2-1	16	CASSLWVAGPYNEQFF	TGTGCCAGCAGCTTGTGGGTAGCGGGACCTTACAATGAGCAGTTCTTC
TRBV29-1	.	TRBD1	TRBJ2-1	13	CSVVGTADDEQFF	TGCAGCGTTGTAGGGACAGCTGACGATGAGCAGTTCTTC
TRBV30	.	.	TRBJ2-6	15	CAWSVAGSGANVLTF	TGTGCCTGGAGTGTAGCCGGCTCTGGGGCCAACGTCCTGACTTTC
TRBV19	.	.	TRBJ1-6	14	CASSSLGRNSPLHF	TGTGCCAGTAGTTCCCTAGGGAGGAATTCACCCCTCCACTTT
TRBV19	.	TRBD1	TRBJ1-5	17	CASVDIGDRGADQPQHF	TGTGCCAGTGTCGATATAGGGGACAGGGGTGCGGATCAGCCCCAGCATTTT
TRBV15	.	TRBD2	TRBJ2-2	14	CATSRGTSVGELFF	TGTGCCACCAGCAGAGGGACTAGCGTCGGGGAGCTGTTTTTT
TRBV12-5	.	.	TRBJ2-7	13	CASGLLSSYEQYF	TGTGCTAGTGGTTTGCTCAGCTCCTACGAGCAGTACTTC